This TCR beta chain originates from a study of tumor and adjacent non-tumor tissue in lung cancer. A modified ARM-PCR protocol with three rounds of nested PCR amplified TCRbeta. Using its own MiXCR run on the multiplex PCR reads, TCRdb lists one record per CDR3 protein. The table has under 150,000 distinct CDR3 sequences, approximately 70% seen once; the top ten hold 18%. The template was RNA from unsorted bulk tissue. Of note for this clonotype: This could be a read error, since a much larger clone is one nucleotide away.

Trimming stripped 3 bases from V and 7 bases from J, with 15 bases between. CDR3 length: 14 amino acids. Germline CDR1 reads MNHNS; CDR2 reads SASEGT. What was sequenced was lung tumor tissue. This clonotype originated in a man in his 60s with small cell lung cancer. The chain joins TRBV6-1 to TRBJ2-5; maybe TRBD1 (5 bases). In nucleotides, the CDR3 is TGTGCCAGCAGTGAGGAACAGGCAAGACGGACCCAGTACTTC. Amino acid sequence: CASSEEQARRTQYF.